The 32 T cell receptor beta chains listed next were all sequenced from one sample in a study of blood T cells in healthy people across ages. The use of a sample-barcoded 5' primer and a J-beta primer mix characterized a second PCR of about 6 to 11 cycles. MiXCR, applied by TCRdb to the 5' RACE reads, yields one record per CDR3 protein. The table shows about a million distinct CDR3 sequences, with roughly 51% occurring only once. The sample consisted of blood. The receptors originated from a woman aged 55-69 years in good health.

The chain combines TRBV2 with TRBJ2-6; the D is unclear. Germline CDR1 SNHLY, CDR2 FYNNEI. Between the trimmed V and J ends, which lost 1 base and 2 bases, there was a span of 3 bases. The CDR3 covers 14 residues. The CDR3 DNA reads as TGTGCCAGCAGTGAAGTAGCTGGGGCCAACGTCCTGACTTTC. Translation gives CASSEVAGANVLTF.

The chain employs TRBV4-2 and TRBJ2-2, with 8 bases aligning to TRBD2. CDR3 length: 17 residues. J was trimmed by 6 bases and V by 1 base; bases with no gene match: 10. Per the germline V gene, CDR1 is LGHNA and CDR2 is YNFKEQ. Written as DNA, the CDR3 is TGTGCCAGCAGCCAAGTTAGGGCGGGACTAGAATCCGGGGAGCTGTTTTTT. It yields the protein CASSQVRAGLESGELFF.

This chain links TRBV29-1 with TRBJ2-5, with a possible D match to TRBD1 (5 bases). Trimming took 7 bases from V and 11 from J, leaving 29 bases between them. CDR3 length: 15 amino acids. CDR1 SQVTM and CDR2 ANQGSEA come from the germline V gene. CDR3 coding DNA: TGCAGCGCATCCGGTTGGGCCGACTGGGGCAATGAGCAGTACTTC. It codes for CSASGWADWGNEQYF.

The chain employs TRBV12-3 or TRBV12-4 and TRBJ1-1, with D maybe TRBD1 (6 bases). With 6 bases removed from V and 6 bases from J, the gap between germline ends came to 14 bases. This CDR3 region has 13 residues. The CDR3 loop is CASSPQGIAEAFF. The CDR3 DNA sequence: TGTGCCAGCAGCCCCCAGGGGATCGCTGAAGCTTTCTTT.

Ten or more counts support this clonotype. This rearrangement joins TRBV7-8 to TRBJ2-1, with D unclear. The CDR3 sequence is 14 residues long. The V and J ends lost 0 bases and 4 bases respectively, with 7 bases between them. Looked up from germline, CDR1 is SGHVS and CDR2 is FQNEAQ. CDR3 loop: CASSLAGDYNEQFF. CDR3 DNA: TGTGCCAGCAGCTTAGCCGGCGATTACAATGAGCAGTTCTTC.

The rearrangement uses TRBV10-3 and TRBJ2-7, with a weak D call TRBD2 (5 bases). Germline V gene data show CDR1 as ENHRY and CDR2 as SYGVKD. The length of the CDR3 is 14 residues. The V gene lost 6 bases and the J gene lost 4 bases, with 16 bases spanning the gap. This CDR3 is CAISDGVDSYEQYF. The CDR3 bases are TGTGCCATCAGCGACGGGGTGGATTCGTACGAGCAGTACTTC.

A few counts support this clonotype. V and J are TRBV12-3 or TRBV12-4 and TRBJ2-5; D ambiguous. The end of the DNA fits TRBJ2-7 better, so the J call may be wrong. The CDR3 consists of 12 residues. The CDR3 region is CASSLSFVEQYF. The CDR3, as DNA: TGTGCCAGCAGTCTTTCCTTTGTCGAGCAGTACTTC.

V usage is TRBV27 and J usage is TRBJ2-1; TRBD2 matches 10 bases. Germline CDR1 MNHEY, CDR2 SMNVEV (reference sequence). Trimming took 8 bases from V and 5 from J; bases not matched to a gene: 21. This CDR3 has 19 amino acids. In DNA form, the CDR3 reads TGTGCCAGCCGTCTGGGGCTAGCGGGAGTCCCGAGTCGGGACAATGAGCAGTTCTTC. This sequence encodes CASRLGLAGVPSRDNEQFF.

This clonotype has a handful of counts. Here the CDR3 reads CASSLLLAGNEQFF. The CDR3 DNA sequence: TGTGCCAGCAGCTTGCTTCTAGCGGGTAATGAGCAGTTCTTC. The rearrangement uses TRBV5-6 and TRBJ2-1; 8 bases agree with TRBD2. The CDR3 totals 14 residues. Germline CDR1 and CDR2: SGHDT and YYEEEE. Trimming cost V 1 base and J 7 bases; bases outside gene matches: 4.

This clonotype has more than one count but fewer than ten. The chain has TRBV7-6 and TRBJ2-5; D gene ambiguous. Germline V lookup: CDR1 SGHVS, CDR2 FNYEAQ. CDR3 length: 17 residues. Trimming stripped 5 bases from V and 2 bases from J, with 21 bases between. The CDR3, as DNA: TGTGCCAGCAGCCCACCACACCTTCTAGGTTTTCAAGAGACCCAGTACTTC. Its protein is CASSPPHLLGFQETQYF. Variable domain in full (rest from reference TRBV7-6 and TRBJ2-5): GAGVSQSPRYKVTKRGQDVALRCDPISGHVSLYWYRQALGQGPEFLTYFNYEAQQDKSGLPNDRFSAERPEGSISTLTIQRTEQRDSAMYRCASSPPHLLGFQETQYFGPGTRLLVL.

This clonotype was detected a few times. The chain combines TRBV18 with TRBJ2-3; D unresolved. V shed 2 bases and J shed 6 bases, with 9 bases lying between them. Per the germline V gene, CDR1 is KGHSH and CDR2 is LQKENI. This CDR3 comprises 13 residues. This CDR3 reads CASSPKVADTQYF. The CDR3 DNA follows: TGTGCCAGCTCACCAAAAGTGGCGGATACGCAGTATTTT.

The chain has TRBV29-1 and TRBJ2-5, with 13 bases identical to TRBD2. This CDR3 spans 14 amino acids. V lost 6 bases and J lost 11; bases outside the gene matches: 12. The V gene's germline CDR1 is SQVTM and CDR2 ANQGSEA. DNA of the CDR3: TGCAGCGTACTAGCGGGAGGGGCGTTGAATGAGCAGTACTTC. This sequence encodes CSVLAGGALNEQYF.

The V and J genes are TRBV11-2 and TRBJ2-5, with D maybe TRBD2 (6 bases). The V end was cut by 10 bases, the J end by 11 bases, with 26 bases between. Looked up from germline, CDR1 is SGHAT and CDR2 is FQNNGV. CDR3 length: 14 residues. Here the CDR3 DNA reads TGTGCCACTGGTCAGGGAGGTGCAAGTACCCAGCAGTACTTC. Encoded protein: CATGQGGASTQQYF.

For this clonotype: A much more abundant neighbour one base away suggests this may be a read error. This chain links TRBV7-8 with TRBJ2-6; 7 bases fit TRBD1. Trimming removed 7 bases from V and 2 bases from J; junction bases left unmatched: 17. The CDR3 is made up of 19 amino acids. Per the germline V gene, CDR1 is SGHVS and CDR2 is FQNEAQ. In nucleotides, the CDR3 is TGTGCCAGCACCATACTAACCGGGACAGAATGTCCTGGGGCCAACGTCCTGACTTTC. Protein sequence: CASTILTGTECPGANVLTF. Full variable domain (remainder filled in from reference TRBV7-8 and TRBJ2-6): GAGVSQSPRYKVAKRGQDVALRCDPISGHVSLFWYQQALGQGPEFLTYFQNEAQLDKSGLPSDRFFAERPEGSVSTLKIQRTQQEDSAVYLCASTILTGTECPGANVLTFGAGSRLTVL.

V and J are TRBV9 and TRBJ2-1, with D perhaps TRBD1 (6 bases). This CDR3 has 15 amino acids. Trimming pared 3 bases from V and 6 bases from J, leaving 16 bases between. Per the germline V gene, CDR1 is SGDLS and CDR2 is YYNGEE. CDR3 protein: CASSASGTPPNEQFF. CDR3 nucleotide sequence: TGTGCCAGCAGCGCATCCGGGACACCTCCCAATGAGCAGTTCTTC.

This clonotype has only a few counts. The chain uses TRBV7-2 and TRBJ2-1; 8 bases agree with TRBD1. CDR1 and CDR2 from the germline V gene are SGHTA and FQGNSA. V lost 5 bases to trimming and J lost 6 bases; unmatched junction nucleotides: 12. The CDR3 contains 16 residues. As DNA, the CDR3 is TGTGCCAGCAGCCGTACCCTAGGACAGGGTACCAATGAGCAGTTCTTC. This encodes CASSRTLGQGTNEQFF.

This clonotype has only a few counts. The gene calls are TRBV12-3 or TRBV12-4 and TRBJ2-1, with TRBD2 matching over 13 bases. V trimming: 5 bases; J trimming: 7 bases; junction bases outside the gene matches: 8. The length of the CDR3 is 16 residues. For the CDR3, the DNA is TGTGCCAGCAGTCGATGGACTAGCGGGAGTCGTAATGAGCAGTTCTTC. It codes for CASSRWTSGSRNEQFF.

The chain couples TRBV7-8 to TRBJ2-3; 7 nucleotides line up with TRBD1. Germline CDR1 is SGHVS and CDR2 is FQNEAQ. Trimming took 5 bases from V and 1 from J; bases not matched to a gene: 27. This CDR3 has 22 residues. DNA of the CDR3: TGTGCCAGCAGCCGTAGTTCCGCCCCAACAGGGGCGGCCCCCGGGGGCACAGATACGCAGTATTTT. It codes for CASSRSSAPTGAAPGGTDTQYF.

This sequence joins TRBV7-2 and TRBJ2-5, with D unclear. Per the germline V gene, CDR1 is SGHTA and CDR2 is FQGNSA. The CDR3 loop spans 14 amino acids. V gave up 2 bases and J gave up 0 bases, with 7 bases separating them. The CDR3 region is CASSLMGYQETQYF. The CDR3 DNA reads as TGTGCCAGCAGCTTAATGGGTTACCAAGAGACCCAGTACTTC.

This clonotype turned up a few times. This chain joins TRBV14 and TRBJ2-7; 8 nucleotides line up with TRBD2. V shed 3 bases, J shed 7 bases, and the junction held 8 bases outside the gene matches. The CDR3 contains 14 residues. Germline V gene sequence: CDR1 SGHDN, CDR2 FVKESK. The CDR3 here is CASSHKRERNEQYF. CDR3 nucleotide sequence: TGTGCCAGCAGCCATAAGCGGGAGAGGAATGAGCAGTACTTC.

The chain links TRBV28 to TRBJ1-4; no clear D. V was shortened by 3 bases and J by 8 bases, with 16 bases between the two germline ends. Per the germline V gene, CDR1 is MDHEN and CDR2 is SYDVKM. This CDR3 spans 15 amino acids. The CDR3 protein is CASSLTGPGREKLFF. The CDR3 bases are TGTGCCAGCAGTTTGACCGGACCGGGGAGGGAAAAACTGTTTTTT.

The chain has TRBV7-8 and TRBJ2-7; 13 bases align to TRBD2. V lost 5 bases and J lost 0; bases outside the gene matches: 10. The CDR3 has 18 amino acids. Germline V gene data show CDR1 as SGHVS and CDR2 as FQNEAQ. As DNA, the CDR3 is TGTGCCAGCAGCCTGACCGGGACTAGCGGGATTCGCTCCTACGAGCAGTACTTC. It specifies CASSLTGTSGIRSYEQYF.

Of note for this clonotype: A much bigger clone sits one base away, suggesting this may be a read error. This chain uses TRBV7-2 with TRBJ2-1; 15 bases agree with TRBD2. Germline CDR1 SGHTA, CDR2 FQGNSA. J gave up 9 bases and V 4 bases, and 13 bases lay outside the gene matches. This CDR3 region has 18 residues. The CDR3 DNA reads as TGTGCCAGCAGCTCCAAAACCGGGACTAGCGGGAGGTTTAGTGAGCAGTTCTTC. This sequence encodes CASSSKTGTSGRFSEQFF.

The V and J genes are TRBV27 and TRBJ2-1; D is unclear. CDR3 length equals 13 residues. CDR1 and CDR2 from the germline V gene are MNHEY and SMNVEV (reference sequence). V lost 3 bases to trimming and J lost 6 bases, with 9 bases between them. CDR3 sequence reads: CASSLIATNEQFF. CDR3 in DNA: TGTGCCAGCAGTTTGATCGCTACCAATGAGCAGTTCTTC.

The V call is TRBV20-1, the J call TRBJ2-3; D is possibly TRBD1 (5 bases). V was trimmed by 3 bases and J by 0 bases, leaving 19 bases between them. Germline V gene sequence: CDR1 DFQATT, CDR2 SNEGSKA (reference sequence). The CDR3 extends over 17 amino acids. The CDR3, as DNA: TGCAGTGCTAGGTCCCCGGTAAGGGGTTTTAGCACAGATACGCAGTATTTT. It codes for CSARSPVRGFSTDTQYF.

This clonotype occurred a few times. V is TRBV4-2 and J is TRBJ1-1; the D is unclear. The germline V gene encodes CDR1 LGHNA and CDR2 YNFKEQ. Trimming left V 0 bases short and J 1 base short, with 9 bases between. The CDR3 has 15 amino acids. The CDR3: CASSQEPVRNTEAFF. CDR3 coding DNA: TGTGCCAGCAGCCAAGAACCCGTGAGGAACACTGAAGCTTTCTTT.

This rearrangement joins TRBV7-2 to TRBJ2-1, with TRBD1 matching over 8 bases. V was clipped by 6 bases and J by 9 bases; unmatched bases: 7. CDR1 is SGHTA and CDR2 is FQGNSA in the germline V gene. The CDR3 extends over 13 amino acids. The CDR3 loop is CASRFDRGTEQFF. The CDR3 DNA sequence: TGTGCCAGCAGATTTGACAGGGGAACTGAGCAGTTCTTC.

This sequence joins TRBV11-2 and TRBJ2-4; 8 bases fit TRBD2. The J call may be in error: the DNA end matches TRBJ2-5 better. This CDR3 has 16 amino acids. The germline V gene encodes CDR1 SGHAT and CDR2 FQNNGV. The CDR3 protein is CASSWGSGSFIETQYF. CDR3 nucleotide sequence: TGTGCCAGCAGCTGGGGGAGCGGGAGTTTCATAGAGACCCAGTACTTC.

CDR3 nucleotide sequence: TGCGCCAGCAGCTTCGGACGGGCCGATTCAGATACGCAGTATTTT. Translation gives CASSFGRADSDTQYF. The chain combines TRBV5-1 with TRBJ2-3; unclear D gene. Germline lookup yields CDR1 SGHRS and CDR2 YFSETQ. CDR3 length equals 15 residues. Trimming stripped 2 bases from V and 4 bases from J, with 14 bases between.

The CDR3 DNA follows: TGCAGTGCCGACCCGGGGGCTGGTCCCTCCGAGCAGTACTTC. Encoded protein: CSADPGAGPSEQYF. The chain links TRBV20-1 to TRBJ2-7, with D possibly being TRBD1 or TRBD2 (6 bases each). CDR3 size: 14 residues. V shed 6 bases and J shed 6 bases, with 21 bases lying between them. CDR1 DFQATT and CDR2 SNEGSKA come from the germline V gene (reference sequence).

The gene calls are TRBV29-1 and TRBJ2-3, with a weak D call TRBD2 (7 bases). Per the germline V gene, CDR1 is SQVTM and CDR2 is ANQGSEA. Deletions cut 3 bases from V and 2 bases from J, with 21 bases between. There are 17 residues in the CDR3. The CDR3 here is CSVEAQGGGLSTDTQYF. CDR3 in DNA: TGCAGCGTTGAGGCTCAAGGGGGAGGGCTCTCCACAGATACGCAGTATTTT.

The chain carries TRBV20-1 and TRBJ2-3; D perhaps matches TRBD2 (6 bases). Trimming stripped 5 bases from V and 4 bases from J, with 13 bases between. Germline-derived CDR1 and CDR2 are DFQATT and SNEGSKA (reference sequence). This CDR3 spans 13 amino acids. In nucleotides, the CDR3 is TGCAGTGCTCGGAGACTAGGCCCAGATACGCAGTATTTT. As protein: CSARRLGPDTQYF.